This is a list of T cell receptor beta chains from one sample in a study of blood T cells in healthy people across ages. MiXCR, run by TCRdb on the 5' RACE reads, gives a single entry per CDR3 protein. The data hold 600,000 to 650,000 distinct CDR3 sequences, with around three fifths observed a single time. Sequencing was performed on blood. These receptors all come from a man in his sixties in good health. The CDR3 runs from the conserved cysteine through the conserved F or W. A D gene is named only where the DNA matches it firmly. Part of the rows lack a size; the others show once, few, many or a class for expanded clones.

. | TRBJ1-1 | TRBV7-9 | . | CASSLTRSGQENTEAFF | TGTGCCAGCAGCTTAACCCGATCGGGGCAGGAGAACACTGAAGCTTTCTTT
. | TRBJ2-2 | TRBV10-3 | . | CAISVRGKTANTGELFF | TGTGCCATCAGTGTCCGGGGGAAAACCGCGAACACCGGGGAGCTGTTTTTT
few | TRBJ2-1 | TRBV11-2 | . | CASSLDPGAIEQFF | TGTGCCAGCAGCTTAGATCCGGGGGCGATTGAGCAGTTCTTC
. | TRBJ1-1 | TRBV4-2 | . | CASSQDRAGGRTEAFF | TGTGCCAGCAGCCAAGATCGGGCGGGAGGGAGAACTGAAGCTTTCTTT
. | TRBJ2-5 | TRBV7-2 | TRBD1 | CASSRGQGGETQYF | TGTGCCAGCAGCCGAGGACAGGGGGGAGAGACCCAGTACTTC
. | TRBJ2-2 | TRBV5-1 | . | CASSSDGQNTGELFF | TGCGCCAGCAGTTCTGACGGACAGAACACCGGGGAGCTGTTTTTT
. | TRBJ2-3 | TRBV6-7 | . | CASSYEGSTDTQYF | TGTGCCAGCAGTTACGAGGGCAGCACAGATACGCAGTATTTT
few | TRBJ1-4 | TRBV10-3 | . | CAISESRSNEKLFF | TGTGCCATCAGTGAGTCTAGGAGTAATGAAAAACTGTTTTTT
. | TRBJ2-1 | TRBV6-2/TRBV6-3 | . | CASSYLLGAGVGDEQFF | TGTGCCAGCAGTTACCTCCTAGGGGCCGGGGTGGGCGATGAGCAGTTCTTC
. | TRBJ1-2 | TRBV21-1 | . | CASSKVGTNYGYTF | TGTGCCAGCAGCAAAGTTGGAACTAACTATGGCTACACCTTC
few | TRBJ1-2 | TRBV5-1 | . | CASSLSDFRDKGGYTF | TGCGCCAGCAGCTTGTCCGACTTCCGGGACAAAGGTGGCTACACCTTC
. | TRBJ2-7 | TRBV14 | TRBD2 | CASSNRLAGGFEQYF | TGTGCCAGCAGTAATCGACTAGCGGGGGGGTTTGAGCAGTACTTC
few | TRBJ2-1 | TRBV7-2 | TRBD2 | CASSYGLANEQFF | TGTGCCAGCAGCTACGGACTAGCTAATGAGCAGTTCTTC
. | TRBJ2-5 | TRBV12-3/TRBV12-4 | TRBD2 | CASSRTSGRGETQYF | TGTGCCAGCAGCCGGACTAGCGGGAGAGGGGAGACCCAGTACTTC
. | TRBJ2-7 | TRBV7-2 | TRBD2 | CASSSSGGTTYEQYF | TGTGCCAGCAGCTCCAGCGGGGGTACGACCTACGAGCAGTACTTC
once | TRBJ2-2 | TRBV6-1 | . | CASSEGGGDRELFF | TGTGCCAGCAGTGAAGGTGGCGGGGACCGGGAGCTGTTTTTT
. | TRBJ2-1 | TRBV4-1 | . | CASSQDRGTYNEQFF | TGCGCCAGCAGCCAAGACAGGGGCACCTACAATGAGCAGTTCTTC
few | TRBJ2-5 | TRBV28 | . | CASSPLGAWGETQYF | TGTGCCAGCAGTCCGCTGGGGGCTTGGGGAGAGACCCAGTACTTC
once | TRBJ2-5 | TRBV12-3/TRBV12-4 | . | CASLLAGTQYF | TGTGCCAGCCTCCTAGCAGGGACCCAGTACTTC
. | TRBJ2-3 | TRBV6-1 | TRBD2 | CASSEMGGFVHQYF | TGTGCCAGCAGTGAAATGGGGGGGTTTGTCCACCAGTATTTT
. | TRBJ2-3 | TRBV4-2 | . | CASSLRDSGDTQYF | TGTGCCAGCAGCCTTCGGGACTCGGGGGATACGCAGTATTTT
. | TRBJ2-3 | TRBV24-1 | TRBD2 | CATSGLAGDTDTQYF | TGTGCCACCAGTGGGCTAGCGGGGGACACAGATACGCAGTATTTT
. | TRBJ2-4 | TRBV5-1 | . | CASSIEGVGAKNIQYF | TGCGCCAGCAGCATAGAGGGGGTGGGGGCCAAAAACATTCAGTACTTC
. | TRBJ1-2 | TRBV3-1 | . | CASSQEGRRGTYGYTF | TGTGCCAGCAGCCAAGAGGGACGCCGGGGGACCTATGGCTACACCTTC
. | TRBJ2-1 | TRBV5-1 | TRBD1 | CASSVNPGQGKDNEQFF | TGCGCCAGCAGTGTAAATCCGGGACAGGGAAAGGACAATGAGCAGTTCTTC
many | TRBJ2-5 | TRBV3-1 | . | CASSQDPGGTQYF | TGTGCCAGCAGCCAAGATCCAGGCGGGACCCAGTACTTC
once | TRBJ1-2 | TRBV4-1 | . | CASSQPARTIYGYTF | TGCGCCAGCAGCCAACCCGCCAGAACGATCTATGGCTACACCTTC
. | TRBJ2-3 | TRBV7-2 | . | CASSWGGKGTDTQYF | TGTGCCAGCAGCTGGGGTGGAAAAGGCACAGATACGCAGTATTTT
. | TRBJ1-1 | TRBV24-1 | . | CATPAKGQNTEAFF | TGTGCCACCCCTGCTAAGGGACAGAACACTGAAGCTTTCTTT
. | TRBJ2-3 | TRBV29-1 | . | CSVDLCLHTDTQYF | TGCAGCGTTGATTTGTGCCTCCACACAGATACGCAGTATTTT
. | TRBJ2-1 | TRBV29-1 | . | CSVEESGVEQFF | TGCAGCGTTGAAGAATCAGGGGTTGAGCAGTTCTTC
. | TRBJ2-1 | TRBV4-2 | . | CASSQDVALSYNEQFF | TGTGCCAGCAGCCAAGATGTCGCCCTCTCCTACAATGAGCAGTTCTTC
. | TRBJ2-3 | TRBV5-1 | . | CASSLAGHEGTDTQYF | TGCGCCAGCAGCTTGGCGGGACACGAGGGCACAGATACGCAGTATTTT
once | TRBJ1-5 | TRBV3-1 | . | CASSQGEVQPQHF | TGTGCCAGCAGCCAAGGGGAGGTCCAGCCCCAGCATTTT
once | TRBJ2-1 | TRBV2 | TRBD2 | CASSVVAGDLDEQFF | TGTGCCAGCAGCGTGGTAGCGGGGGATCTCGATGAGCAGTTCTTC
. | TRBJ2-3 | TRBV10-3 | . | CAISEGLTVTDTQYF | TGTGCCATCAGTGAGGGGCTGACAGTCACAGATACGCAGTATTTT
. | TRBJ2-5 | TRBV7-8 | TRBD2 | CASSPRTSPETQYF | TGTGCCAGCAGCCCGCGGACTAGCCCAGAGACCCAGTACTTC
few | TRBJ1-2 | TRBV28 | . | CATAGGAGYGYTF | TGTGCCACCGCCGGAGGGGCAGGCTATGGCTACACCTTC
. | TRBJ1-2 | TRBV3-1 | TRBD1 | CASSPVQGQGATGYTF | TGTGCCAGCAGCCCCGTCCAGGGACAGGGGGCGACGGGCTACACCTTC
. | TRBJ1-2 | TRBV29-1 | TRBD1 | CSVEDRGGYGYTF | TGCAGCGTTGAGGACAGGGGAGGCTATGGCTACACCTTC
. | TRBJ2-4 | TRBV20-1 | . | CSARSGRGGLTKNIQYF | TGCAGTGCTAGATCCGGGAGAGGGGGCCTTACCAAAAACATTCAGTACTTC